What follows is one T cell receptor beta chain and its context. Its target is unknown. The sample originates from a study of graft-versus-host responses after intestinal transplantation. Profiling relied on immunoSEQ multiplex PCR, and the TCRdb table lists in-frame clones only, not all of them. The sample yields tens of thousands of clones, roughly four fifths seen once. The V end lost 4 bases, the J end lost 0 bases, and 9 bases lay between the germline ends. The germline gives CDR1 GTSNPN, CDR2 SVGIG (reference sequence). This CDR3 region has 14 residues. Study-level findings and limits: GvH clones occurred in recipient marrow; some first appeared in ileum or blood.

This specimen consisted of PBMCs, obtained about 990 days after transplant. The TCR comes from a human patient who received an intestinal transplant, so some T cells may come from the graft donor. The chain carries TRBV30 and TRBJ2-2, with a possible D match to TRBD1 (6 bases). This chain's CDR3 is CAWIRQANTGELFF. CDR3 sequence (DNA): TGTGCCTGGATAAGACAGGCGAACACCGGGGAGCTGTTTTTT. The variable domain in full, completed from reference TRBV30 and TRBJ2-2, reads SQTIHQWPATLVQPVGSPLSLECTVEGTSNPNLYWYRQAAGRGLQLLFYSVGIGQISSEVPQNLSASRPQDRQFILSSKKLLLSDSGFYLCAWIRQANTGELFFGEGSRLTVL.